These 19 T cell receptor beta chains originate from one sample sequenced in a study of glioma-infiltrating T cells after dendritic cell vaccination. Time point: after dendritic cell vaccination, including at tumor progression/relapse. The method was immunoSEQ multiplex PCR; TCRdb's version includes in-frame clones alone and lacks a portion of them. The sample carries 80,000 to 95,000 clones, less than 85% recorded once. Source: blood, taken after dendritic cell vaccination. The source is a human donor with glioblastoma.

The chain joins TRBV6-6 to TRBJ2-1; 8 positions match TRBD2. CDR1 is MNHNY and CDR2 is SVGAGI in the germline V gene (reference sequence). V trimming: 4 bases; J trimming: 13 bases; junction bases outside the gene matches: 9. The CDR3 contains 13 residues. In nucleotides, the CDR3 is TGTGCCAGCAGTTCAGCGGGAGCGCCGGTACAGTTCTTC. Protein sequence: CASSSAGAPVQFF.

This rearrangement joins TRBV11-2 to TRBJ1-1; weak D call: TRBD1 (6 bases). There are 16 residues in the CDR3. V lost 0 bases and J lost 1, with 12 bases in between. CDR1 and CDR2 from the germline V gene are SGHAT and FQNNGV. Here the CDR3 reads CASSLDHRGTNTEAFF. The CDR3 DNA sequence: TGTGCCAGCAGCTTAGATCATAGGGGGACGAACACTGAAGCTTTCTTT.

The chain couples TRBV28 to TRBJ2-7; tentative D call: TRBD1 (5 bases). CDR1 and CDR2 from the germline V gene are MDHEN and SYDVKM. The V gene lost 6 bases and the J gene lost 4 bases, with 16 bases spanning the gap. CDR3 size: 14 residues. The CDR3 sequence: CASSTLKGPYEQYF. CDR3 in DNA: TGTGCCAGCAGCACCCTGAAGGGGCCTTACGAGCAGTACTTC.

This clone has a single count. The CDR3 bases are TGTGCCAGCAGCTTAGGACAGGGCGCCTATAATTCACCCCTCCACTTT. Encoded protein: CASSLGQGAYNSPLHF. This sequence joins TRBV7-6 and TRBJ1-6; 7 nucleotides match TRBD1. The junction had 2 bases not matched to a gene; V was cut back by 1 base and J by 2 bases. CDR1 and CDR2 (germline): SGHVS, FNYEAQ. The CDR3 consists of 16 residues.

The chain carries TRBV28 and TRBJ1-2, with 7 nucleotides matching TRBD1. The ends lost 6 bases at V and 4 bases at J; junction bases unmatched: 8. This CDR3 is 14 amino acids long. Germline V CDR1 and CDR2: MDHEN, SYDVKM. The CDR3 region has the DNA TGTGCCAGCAGGTCACAGGGGCGACTCTATGGCTACACCTTC. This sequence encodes CASRSQGRLYGYTF.

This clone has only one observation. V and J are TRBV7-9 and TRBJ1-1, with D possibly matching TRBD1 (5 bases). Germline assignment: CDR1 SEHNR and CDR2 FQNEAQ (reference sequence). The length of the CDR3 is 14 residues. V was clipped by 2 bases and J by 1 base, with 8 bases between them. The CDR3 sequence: CASSLTGQNTEAFF. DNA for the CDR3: TGTGCCAGCAGCTTAACAGGCCAGAACACTGAAGCTTTCTTT.

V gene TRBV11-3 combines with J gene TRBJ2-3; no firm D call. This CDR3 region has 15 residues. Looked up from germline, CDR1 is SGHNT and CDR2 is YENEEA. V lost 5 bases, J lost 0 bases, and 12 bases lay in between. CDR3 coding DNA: TGTGCCAGCAGCCTAGGGTTTGGCAGCACAGATACGCAGTATTTT. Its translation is CASSLGFGSTDTQYF.

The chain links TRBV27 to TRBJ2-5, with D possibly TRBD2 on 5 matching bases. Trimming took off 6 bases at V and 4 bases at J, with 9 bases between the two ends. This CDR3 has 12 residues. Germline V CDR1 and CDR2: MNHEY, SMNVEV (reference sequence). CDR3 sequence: CASRNRGETQYF. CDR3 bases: TGTGCCAGCAGGAACCGGGGAGAGACCCAGTACTTC.

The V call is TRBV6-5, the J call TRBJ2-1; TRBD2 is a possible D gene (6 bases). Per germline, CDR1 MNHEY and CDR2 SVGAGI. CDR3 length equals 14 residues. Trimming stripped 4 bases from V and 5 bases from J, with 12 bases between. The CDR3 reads CASSSYSGNNEQFF. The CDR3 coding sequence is TGTGCCAGCAGTTCATATAGCGGCAACAATGAGCAGTTCTTC.

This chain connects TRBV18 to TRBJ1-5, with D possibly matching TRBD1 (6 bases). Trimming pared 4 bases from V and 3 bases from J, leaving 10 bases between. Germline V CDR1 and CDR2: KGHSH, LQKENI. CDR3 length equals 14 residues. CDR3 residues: CASSHTGFNQPQHF. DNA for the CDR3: TGTGCCAGCTCACATACAGGGTTCAATCAGCCCCAGCATTTT.

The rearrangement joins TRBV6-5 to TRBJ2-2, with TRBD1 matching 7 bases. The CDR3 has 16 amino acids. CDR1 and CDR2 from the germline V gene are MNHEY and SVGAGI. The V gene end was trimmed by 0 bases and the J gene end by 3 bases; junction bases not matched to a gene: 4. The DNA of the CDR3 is TGTGCCAGCAGTTACTCACTAGGGACAGACACCGGGGAGCTGTTTTTT. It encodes CASSYSLGTDTGELFF.

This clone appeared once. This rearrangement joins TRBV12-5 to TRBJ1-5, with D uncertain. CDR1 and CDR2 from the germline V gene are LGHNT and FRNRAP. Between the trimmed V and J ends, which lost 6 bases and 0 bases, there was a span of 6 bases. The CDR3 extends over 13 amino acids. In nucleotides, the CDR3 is TGTGCTAGTGGAACAGATAGCAATCAGCCCCAGCATTTT. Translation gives CASGTDSNQPQHF. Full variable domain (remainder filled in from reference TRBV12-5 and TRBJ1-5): DARVTQTPRHKVTEMGQEVTMRCQPILGHNTVFWYRQTMMQGLELLAYFRNRAPLDDSGMPKDRFSAEMPDATLATLKIQPSEPRDSAVYFCASGTDSNQPQHFGDGTRLSIL.

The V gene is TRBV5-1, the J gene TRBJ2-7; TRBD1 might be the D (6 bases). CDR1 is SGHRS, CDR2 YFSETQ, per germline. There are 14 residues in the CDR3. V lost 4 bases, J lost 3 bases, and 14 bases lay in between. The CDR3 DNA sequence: TGCGCCAGCAGCCATGAAAACAGGGACTACGAGCAGTACTTC. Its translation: CASSHENRDYEQYF.

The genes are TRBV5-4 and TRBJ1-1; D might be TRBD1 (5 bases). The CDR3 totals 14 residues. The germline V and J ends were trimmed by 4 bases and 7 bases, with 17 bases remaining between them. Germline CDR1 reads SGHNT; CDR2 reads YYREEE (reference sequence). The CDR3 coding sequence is TGTGCCAGCAGCCGATGGACAATCGATATTGAAGCTTTCTTT. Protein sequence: CASSRWTIDIEAFF.

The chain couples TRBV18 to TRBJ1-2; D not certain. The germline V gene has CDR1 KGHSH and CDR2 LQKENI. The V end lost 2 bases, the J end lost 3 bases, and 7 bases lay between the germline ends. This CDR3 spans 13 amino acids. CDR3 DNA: TGTGCCAGCTCACCAGGGCTGGACTATGGCTACACCTTC. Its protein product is CASSPGLDYGYTF.

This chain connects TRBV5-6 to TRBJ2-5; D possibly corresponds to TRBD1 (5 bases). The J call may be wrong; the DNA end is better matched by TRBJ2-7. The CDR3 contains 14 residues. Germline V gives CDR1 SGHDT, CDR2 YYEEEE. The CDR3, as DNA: TGTGCCAGCAACTTAAGGGTGACAGCCTACGAGCAGTACTTC. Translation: CASNLRVTAYEQYF.

CDR3 sequence (DNA): TGTGCCAGCAGCCTAACCGTACAGAGTGAAAAACTGTTTTTT. This codes for CASSLTVQSEKLFF. The rearrangement joins TRBV5-4 to TRBJ1-4; D remains ambiguous. Germline V CDR1 and CDR2: SGHNT, YYREEE (reference sequence). With 4 bases removed from V and 7 bases from J, the gap between germline ends came to 14 bases. The CDR3 sequence is 14 residues long.

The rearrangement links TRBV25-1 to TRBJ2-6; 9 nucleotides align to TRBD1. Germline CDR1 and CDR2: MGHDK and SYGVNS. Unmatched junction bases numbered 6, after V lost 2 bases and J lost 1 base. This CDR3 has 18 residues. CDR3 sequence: CASSEGQGPLSGANVLTF. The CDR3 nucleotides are TGTGCCAGCAGTGAAGGACAGGGGCCTCTATCTGGGGCCAACGTCCTGACTTTC.

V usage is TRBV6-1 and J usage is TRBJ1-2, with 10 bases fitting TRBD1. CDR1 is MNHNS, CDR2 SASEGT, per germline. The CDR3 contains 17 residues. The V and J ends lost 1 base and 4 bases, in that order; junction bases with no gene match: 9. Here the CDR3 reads CASSEGARGQGIYGYTF. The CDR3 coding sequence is TGTGCCAGCAGTGAAGGGGCAAGGGGACAGGGGATCTATGGCTACACCTTC.